What follows are 9 T cell receptor beta chains derived from one specimen sequenced in a study of neurological immune-mediated disorders. TCRdb independently ran MiXCR on the 5' RACE reads; one entry per CDR3 protein. The table has about 76,000 distinct CDR3 sequences, 15% to 20% seen once. The sequencing input was PBMCs. The origin of the receptors is a woman in her thirties or forties in good health.

The V gene is TRBV20-1, the J gene TRBJ2-5; the D gene is possibly TRBD2 (5 bases). V was shortened by 1 base and J by 4 bases, with 19 bases between the two germline ends. The germline gives CDR1 DFQATT, CDR2 SNEGSKA (reference sequence). The CDR3 is made up of 16 amino acids. CDR3 residues: CSARGLSGSLGETQYF. CDR3 bases: TGCAGTGCTAGAGGGCTCTCTGGGAGTCTAGGAGAGACCCAGTACTTC.

There are many counts of this clonotype. The chain combines TRBV12-3 or TRBV12-4 with TRBJ1-5; D is unresolved. The CDR3 length is 14 residues. V lost 4 bases to trimming and J lost 1 base, with 8 bases between them. In DNA, the CDR3 is TGTGCCAGCAGTTCGGATGGGAGCAATCAGCCCCAGCATTTT. It codes for CASSSDGSNQPQHF.

The gene calls are TRBV10-3 and TRBJ1-2, with 9 bases that match TRBD1. CDR1 and CDR2 (germline): ENHRY, SYGVKD. After removal of 11 bases from V and 7 bases from J, the junction contained 11 bases not matched to a gene. The CDR3 runs 13 residues. The CDR3 nucleotides read TGTGCCGTAAATGGTGGACAGGGGTTTGGCTACACCTTC. The encoded protein is CAVNGGQGFGYTF.

This clonotype was seen at least ten times. The CDR3 loop reads CASSESYSTSYNSPLHF. The CDR3 nucleotides read TGCGCCAGCAGTGAGTCCTACAGTACCTCCTATAATTCACCCCTCCACTTT. This chain joins TRBV10-2 and TRBJ1-6, with D hard to call. V was cut by 0 bases and J by 0 bases, with 9 bases left in between. The germline gives CDR1 WSHSY, CDR2 SAAADI. CDR3 size: 17 residues.

This clonotype was counted many times. The rearrangement links TRBV4-2 to TRBJ1-1; TRBD1 agrees at 9 bases. Germline trimming cut 5 bases from V and 5 bases from J; bases unmatched to any gene: 3. Germline-derived CDR1 and CDR2 are LGHNA and YNFKEQ. The CDR3 has 13 amino acids. The CDR3 loop is CASSDRGDTEAFF. The CDR3 DNA follows: TGTGCCAGCAGCGACAGGGGGGATACTGAAGCTTTCTTT.

At least ten counts were recorded for this clonotype. J is TRBJ2-5 and V is TRBV27, with D tentatively TRBD1 or TRBD2 (5 bases each). The CDR3 spans 16 residues. The germline V and J ends were trimmed by 5 bases and 2 bases, with 18 bases remaining between them. Germline CDR1 and CDR2: MNHEY and SMNVEV (reference sequence). This CDR3 reads CASSVVRVGGQETQYF. As DNA, the CDR3 is TGTGCCAGCAGTGTAGTCAGGGTGGGCGGGCAAGAGACCCAGTACTTC.

This clonotype showed up many times. This chain joins TRBV20-1 and TRBJ2-3; tentatively, D is TRBD1 or TRBD2 (6 bases each). The CDR3 has 15 amino acids. Looked up from germline, CDR1 is DFQATT and CDR2 is SNEGSKA (reference sequence). The ends were cut back, 6 bases at V and 0 bases at J, with 16 bases in the middle. The CDR3 spells CSAGDSGASTDTQYF. The DNA of the CDR3 is TGCAGTGCGGGCGATTCGGGGGCTAGCACAGATACGCAGTATTTT.

The rearrangement uses TRBV5-1 and TRBJ2-1; 9 bases map to TRBD2. CDR1 is SGHRS, CDR2 YFSETQ, per germline. V was clipped by 4 bases and J by 2 bases; unmatched bases: 7. The CDR3 length is 16 residues. CDR3 DNA: TGCGCCAGCAGCCTCCAGCTAGCGGGAACCTACAATGAGCAGTTCTTC. Residues: CASSLQLAGTYNEQFF.

This clonotype has a count of ten or more. The chain combines TRBV20-1 with TRBJ1-4; perhaps TRBD1 as D (5 bases). Trimming cost V 6 bases and J 0 bases, with 17 bases left between them. The CDR3 is made up of 16 amino acids. Germline values: CDR1 DFQATT, CDR2 SNEGSKA (reference sequence). The CDR3 is CSALRGTDATNEKLFF. The CDR3 coding sequence is TGCAGTGCCCTCCGGGGGACCGACGCAACTAATGAAAAACTGTTTTTT.